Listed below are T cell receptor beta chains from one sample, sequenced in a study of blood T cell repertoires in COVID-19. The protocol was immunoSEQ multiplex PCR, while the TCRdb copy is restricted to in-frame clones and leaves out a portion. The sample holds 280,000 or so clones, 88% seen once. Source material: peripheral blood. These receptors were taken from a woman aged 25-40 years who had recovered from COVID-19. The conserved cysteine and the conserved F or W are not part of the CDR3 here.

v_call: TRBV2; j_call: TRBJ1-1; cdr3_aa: ASSEDRTNTEAF
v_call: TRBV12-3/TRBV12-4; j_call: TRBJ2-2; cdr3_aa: ASNYHNGELF
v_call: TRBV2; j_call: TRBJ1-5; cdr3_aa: ASSRLGADQPQH
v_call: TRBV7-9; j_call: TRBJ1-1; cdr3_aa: ASSLAGFAEAF
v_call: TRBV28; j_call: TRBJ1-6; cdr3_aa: ASSHRTGSNSPLH
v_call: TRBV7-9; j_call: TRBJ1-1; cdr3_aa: ASSRTPNTEAF
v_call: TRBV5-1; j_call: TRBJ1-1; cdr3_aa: ASSLSLVRGGEAF
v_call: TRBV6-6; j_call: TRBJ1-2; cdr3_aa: ASSPQGIDGYT
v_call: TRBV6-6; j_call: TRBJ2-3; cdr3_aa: ASVPRVLTDTQY
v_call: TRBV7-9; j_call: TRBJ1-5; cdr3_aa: ASSRTGDDQPQH
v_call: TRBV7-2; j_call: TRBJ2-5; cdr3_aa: ASSPTRDTQETQY
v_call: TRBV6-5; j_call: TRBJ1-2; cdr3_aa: ASSRTDTLGYT
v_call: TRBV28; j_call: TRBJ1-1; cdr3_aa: ASSISGHRNTEAF
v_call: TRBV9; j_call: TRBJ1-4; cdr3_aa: ASSAAGTGTEKLF
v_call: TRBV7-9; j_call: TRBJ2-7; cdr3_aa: ASSEGGFSSYEQY
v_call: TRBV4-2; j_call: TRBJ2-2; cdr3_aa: ASSHYTRGTNTGELF
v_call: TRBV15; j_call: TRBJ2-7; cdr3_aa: ATSRDAGAFYEQY
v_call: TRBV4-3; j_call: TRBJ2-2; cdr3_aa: ASSRLPTGTNTGELF
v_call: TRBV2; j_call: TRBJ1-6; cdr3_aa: ASSGQGNGSPLH
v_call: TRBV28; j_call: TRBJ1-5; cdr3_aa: ASRQANQPQH
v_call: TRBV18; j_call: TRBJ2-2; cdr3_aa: ASSPPGVVGELF
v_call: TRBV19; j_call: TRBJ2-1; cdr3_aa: ASSIGIRGQSYNEQF
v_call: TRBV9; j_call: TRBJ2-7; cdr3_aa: ASSAGVRERGEQY
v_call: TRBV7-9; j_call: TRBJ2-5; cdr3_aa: ASSESRGPGPQETQY
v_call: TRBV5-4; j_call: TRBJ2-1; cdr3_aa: ASRSTRGKYNEQF
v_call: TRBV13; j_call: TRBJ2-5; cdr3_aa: ASSDRRGLQETQY
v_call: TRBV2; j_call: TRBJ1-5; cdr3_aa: ASSEPGQGINQPQH
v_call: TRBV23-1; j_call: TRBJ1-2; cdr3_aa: ASSRSTGRSIGYT
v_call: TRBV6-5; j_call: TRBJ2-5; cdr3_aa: ASSFAGEETQY
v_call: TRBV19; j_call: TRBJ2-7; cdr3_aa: ASSSRDRSGEQY
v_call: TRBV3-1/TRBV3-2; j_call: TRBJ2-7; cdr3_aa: ASSQAVLGGLSSYEQY
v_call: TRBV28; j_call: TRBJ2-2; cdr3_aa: ASSFRGTGELF
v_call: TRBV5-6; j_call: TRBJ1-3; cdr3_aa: ASSLGLSSGNTIY
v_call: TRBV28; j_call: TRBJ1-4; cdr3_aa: ASSPLGQKEKLF
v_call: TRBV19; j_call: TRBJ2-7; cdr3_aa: ASSRSGTGSYEQY
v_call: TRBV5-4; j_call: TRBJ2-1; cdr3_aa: ASSADPTGGLF
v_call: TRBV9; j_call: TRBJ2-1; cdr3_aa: ASSVQGTEQF
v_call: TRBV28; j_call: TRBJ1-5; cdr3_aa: ASTFGGGNQPQH